These 22 T cell receptor beta chains were all obtained from the same sample, sequenced in a study of identical twins. TCRdb used MiXCR to reprocess the 5' RACE reads, holding one entry per CDR3 protein. The sample records under 1 million distinct CDR3 sequences, roughly an eighth being singletons. These data also formed part of another study, on yellow fever vaccine responses in identical twins.

Sequenced input: PBMCs. The receptors derive from a young woman in good health.

CDR3 DNA sequence: TGTGCTAGTGGACCAGGACAGGGAGGTGAAAAACTGTTTTTT. Translation gives CASGPGQGGEKLFF. The genes are TRBV12-5 and TRBJ1-4; 8 nucleotides align to TRBD1. This CDR3 spans 14 amino acids. Looked up from germline, CDR1 is LGHNT and CDR2 is FRNRAP. After removal of 6 bases from V and 7 bases from J, the junction contained 7 bases not matched to a gene.

J is TRBJ2-1 and V is TRBV5-1, with 8 bases that match TRBD2. Germline CDR1 is SGHRS and CDR2 is YFSETQ. The CDR3 loop spans 17 amino acids. V lost 0 bases, J lost 3 bases, and 8 bases stayed unmatched. The CDR3 loop reads CASSLGWLAGLYNEQFF. The CDR3 DNA sequence: TGCGCCAGCAGCTTGGGATGGCTAGCGGGCCTCTACAATGAGCAGTTCTTC.

The chain links TRBV9 to TRBJ2-3; no clear D. Trimming took off 3 bases at V and 2 bases at J, with 10 bases between the two ends. CDR1 and CDR2 (germline): SGDLS, YYNGEE. The length of the CDR3 is 14 residues. The CDR3 loop is CASSGDRLTDTQYF. The CDR3, as DNA: TGTGCCAGCAGCGGCGATCGGCTCACAGATACGCAGTATTTT.

This clonotype occurred many times. The chain couples TRBV20-1 to TRBJ1-1; a weak D match, TRBD1 (6 bases). The CDR3 is made up of 18 amino acids. V lost 1 base and J 0 bases, leaving 21 bases between the germline ends. Germline V gene lookup returns CDR1 DFQATT and CDR2 SNEGSKA (reference sequence). The CDR3 DNA sequence: TGCAGTGCTAGAGTTACAGGGACGCGTGGATTTATGAACACTGAAGCTTTCTTT. Its translation is CSARVTGTRGFMNTEAFF.

This rearrangement joins TRBV28 to TRBJ1-1, with D unclear. Between the trimmed V and J ends, which lost 5 bases and 4 bases, there was a span of 17 bases. The CDR3 runs to 15 residues. Germline V CDR1 and CDR2: MDHEN, SYDVKM. The CDR3, as DNA: TGTGCCAGCAGTCCACCCTGGGGAGGGAGCACTGAAGCTTTCTTT. This translates into CASSPPWGGSTEAFF. Full variable domain (outside the CDR3, taken from reference TRBV28 and TRBJ1-1): DVKVTQSSRYLVKRTGEKVFLECVQDMDHENMFWYRQDPGLGLRLIYFSYDVKMKEKGDIPEGYSVSREKKERFSLILESASTNQTSMYLCASSPPWGGSTEAFFGQGTRLTVV.

This chain joins TRBV2 and TRBJ2-1, with D tentatively TRBD2 (6 bases). Germline values: CDR1 SNHLY, CDR2 FYNNEI. Trimming cost V 6 bases and J 7 bases, with 19 bases left between them. This CDR3 comprises 15 residues. CDR3 residues: CASSDVRETGNEQFF. CDR3 sequence (DNA): TGTGCCAGCAGCGACGTACGGGAGACCGGAAATGAGCAGTTCTTC.

V and J are TRBV6-1 and TRBJ2-1; D ambiguous. Germline V gene data show CDR1 as MNHNS and CDR2 as SASEGT. The CDR3 covers 12 residues. Trimming pared 6 bases from V and 2 bases from J, leaving 5 bases between. The CDR3: CASRVTYNEQFF. The CDR3, as DNA: TGTGCCAGCAGAGTAACCTACAATGAGCAGTTCTTC.

CDR3 sequence (DNA): TGCGCCAGCAGCCTTTCTAGCGGGAGAGGTGCCGAGCAGTACTTC. It is translated as CASSLSSGRGAEQYF. The chain combines TRBV5-1 with TRBJ2-7; 10 bases map to TRBD2. Per the germline V gene, CDR1 is SGHRS and CDR2 is YFSETQ. V trimming: 4 bases; J trimming: 6 bases; junction bases outside the gene matches: 10. The CDR3 runs 15 residues.

In its sample, this clonotype was seen many times. The chain recombines TRBV5-1 with TRBJ1-6; D not resolved. Trimming stripped 0 bases from V and 7 bases from J, with 14 bases between. Germline CDR1 is SGHRS and CDR2 is YFSETQ. The CDR3 consists of 16 residues. The DNA of the CDR3 is TGCGCCAGCAGCTTGGATGGGCACGTCCTAAATTCACCCCTCCACTTT. This translates into CASSLDGHVLNSPLHF.

This clonotype was counted only a few times. The CDR3: CASDSGIQAEAFF. The CDR3 DNA reads as TGTGCCAGCGATTCGGGGATCCAGGCTGAAGCTTTCTTT. The rearrangement uses TRBV12-3 or TRBV12-4 and TRBJ1-1; D unclear. V shed 8 bases and J shed 6 bases, with 16 bases lying between them. The CDR3 sequence is 13 residues long.

The V gene is TRBV13, the J gene TRBJ2-2, with 7 bases that match TRBD2. The junction had 4 bases not matched to a gene; V was cut back by 3 bases and J by 0 bases. The germline CDR1 and CDR2 sequences are PRHDT and FYEKMQ (reference sequence). CDR3 length equals 16 residues. CDR3 sequence reads: CASSFYGGSNTGELFF. CDR3 nucleotides: TGTGCCAGCAGCTTTTACGGGGGGTCGAACACCGGGGAGCTGTTTTTT.

The chain recombines TRBV5-8 with TRBJ2-1, with D tentatively TRBD1 (5 bases). V was pared by 7 bases and J by 7 bases, with 18 bases between. Germline-derived CDR1 and CDR2 are SGHTS and YDEGEE. The CDR3 totals 14 residues. Written as DNA, the CDR3 is TGTGCCAGCTATCGTGGGGCGAGCTGGAATGAGCAGTTCTTC. It specifies CASYRGASWNEQFF.

This clonotype was seen a few times. The chain couples TRBV16 to TRBJ2-2, with TRBD1 matching 7 bases. After removal of 2 bases from V and 3 bases from J, the junction contained 9 bases not matched to a gene. Looked up from germline, CDR1 is KGHSY and CDR2 is FQNENV. This CDR3 spans 17 amino acids. The CDR3, as DNA: TGTGCCAGCAGCCAACTTACAGGGGTAAAGGACACCGGGGAGCTGTTTTTT. Protein: CASSQLTGVKDTGELFF.

The chain carries TRBV20-1 and TRBJ2-4, with D perhaps matching TRBD1 or TRBD2 (5 bases each). V shed 6 bases and J shed 0 bases, with 9 bases lying between them. The CDR3 length is 13 residues. Germline loops: CDR1 DFQATT, CDR2 SNEGSKA (reference sequence). CDR3 sequence reads: CSAPGRAKNIQYF. The CDR3 coding sequence is TGCAGTGCCCCGGGGCGAGCCAAAAACATTCAGTACTTC.

This sequence joins TRBV5-5 and TRBJ1-2; D is perhaps TRBD1 (5 bases). In germline, CDR1 is SGHKS, CDR2 YYEKEE (reference sequence). CDR3 length equals 15 residues. V was pared by 1 base and J by 5 bases, with 15 bases between. The CDR3 reads CASSLSFGTAYGYTF. Written as DNA, the CDR3 is TGTGCCAGCAGCTTGAGCTTCGGGACGGCATATGGCTACACCTTC.

This clonotype occurred a few times. The J gene is TRBJ2-7, the V gene TRBV5-1; 8 bases map to TRBD2. Germline trimming cut 4 bases from V and 6 bases from J; bases unmatched to any gene: 9. Per the germline V gene, CDR1 is SGHRS and CDR2 is YFSETQ. The CDR3 has 14 amino acids. CDR3 nucleotide sequence: TGCGCCAGCAGCCCGAGCGGGAGTGAAACCGAGCAGTACTTC. Amino acid sequence: CASSPSGSETEQYF. Full variable domain (missing parts from reference TRBV5-1 and TRBJ2-7): KAGVTQTPRYLIKTRGQQVTLSCSPISGHRSVSWYQQTPGQGLQFLFEYFSETQRNKGNFPGRFSGRQFSNSRSEMNVSTLELGDSALYLCASSPSGSETEQYFGPGTRLTVT.

This clonotype has a handful of counts. The chain has TRBV6-5 and TRBJ1-1; D is perhaps TRBD1 (5 bases). The germline CDR1 and CDR2 sequences are MNHEY and SVGAGI. The CDR3 spans 13 residues. The V end was cut by 4 bases, the J end by 6 bases, with 12 bases between. The CDR3 sequence is CASSWGSGAEAFF. For the CDR3, the DNA is TGTGCCAGCAGTTGGGGCAGTGGAGCTGAAGCTTTCTTT.

This clonotype was picked up a small number of times. This rearrangement joins TRBV4-1 to TRBJ2-1, with D perhaps being TRBD1 or TRBD2 (5 bases each). V lost 1 base and J lost 2, with 12 bases in between. The CDR3 totals 16 residues. The V gene's germline CDR1 is MGHRA and CDR2 YSYEKL. The CDR3 loop is CASSQAGQGPYNEQFF. As DNA, the CDR3 is TGCGCCAGCAGCCAAGCGGGGCAGGGCCCCTACAATGAGCAGTTCTTC.

The chain is built from TRBV7-8 and TRBJ2-3; TRBD2 aligns across 8 bases. V gave up 5 bases and J gave up 6 bases; unmatched junction bases: 10. Germline CDR1 is SGHVS and CDR2 is FQNEAQ. The CDR3 length is 15 residues. The CDR3 sequence is CASSPQRGGRDTQYF. The CDR3 DNA is TGTGCCAGCAGCCCGCAACGGGGGGGCCGCGATACGCAGTATTTT. Complete variable domain (other parts from reference TRBV7-8 and TRBJ2-3): GAGVSQSPRYKVAKRGQDVALRCDPISGHVSLFWYQQALGQGPEFLTYFQNEAQLDKSGLPSDRFFAERPEGSVSTLKIQRTQQEDSAVYLCASSPQRGGRDTQYFGPGTRLTVL.

Ten or more counts support this clonotype. This chain uses TRBV5-1 with TRBJ2-2; a weak D match, TRBD1 (6 bases). The CDR3 is 13 residues long. Per the germline V gene, CDR1 is SGHRS and CDR2 is YFSETQ. Trimming took off 4 bases at V and 6 bases at J, with 10 bases between the two ends. The CDR3 coding sequence is TGCGCCAGCAGCCCGGACAGCGCCGGGGAGCTGTTTTTT. Its translation is CASSPDSAGELFF.

This clonotype was counted between two and nine times. The chain uses TRBV19 and TRBJ2-7, with a weak D call TRBD2 (6 bases). This CDR3 contains 15 residues. CDR1 is LNHDA, CDR2 SQIVND, per germline (reference sequence). With 6 bases removed from V and 7 bases from J, the gap between germline ends came to 22 bases. The CDR3 reads CASSPRETARGEQYF. The CDR3 DNA is TGTGCCAGTAGCCCAAGGGAAACGGCCCGGGGGGAGCAGTACTTC.

The J gene is TRBJ2-7, the V gene TRBV7-9; D is perhaps TRBD1 or TRBD2 (5 bases each). This CDR3 comprises 15 residues. Per germline, CDR1 SEHNR and CDR2 FQNEAQ (reference sequence). V lost 5 bases to trimming and J lost 3 bases, with 17 bases between them. The CDR3 DNA is TGTGCCAGCAGCCTGGGGGTTGGGACCCTCTACGAGCAGTACTTC. The encoded protein is CASSLGVGTLYEQYF.